One and the same sample provided the 8 T cell receptor beta chains below, sequenced in a study of blood T cell repertoires in COVID-19. Data came from immunoSEQ multiplex PCR; TCRdb stores just in-frame clones and leaves some out. The repertoire holds 200,000 to 250,000 clones, with more than 80% as singletons. Sequenced sample: PBMCs or T cells enriched from blood (not recorded which). These receptor sequences come from a woman between 35 and 50 years old with acute COVID-19.

The gene calls are TRBV19 and TRBJ2-2, with 7 bases fitting TRBD1. CDR3 length equals 16 residues. J lost 4 bases, V lost 5 bases, and 10 bases had no gene match. The germline V gene encodes CDR1 LNHDA and CDR2 SQIVND (reference sequence). CDR3 sequence (DNA): TGTGCCAGTAGTCCCGGGGACAGTCTCGCCACCGGGGAGCTGTTTTTT. Its protein is CASSPGDSLATGELFF.

The J gene is TRBJ1-2, the V gene TRBV30; D is perhaps TRBD1 (5 bases). The CDR3 runs to 15 residues. Trimming stripped 6 bases from V and 3 bases from J, with 20 bases between. The germline CDR1 and CDR2 sequences are GTSNPN and SVGIG (reference sequence). CDR3 nucleotides: TGTGCCTGCGGGACTTCCTCCGCCCTCCACTATGGCTACACCTTC. Protein product: CACGTSSALHYGYTF.

This sequence joins TRBV5-4 and TRBJ1-2, with 8 bases aligning to TRBD1. Germline CDR1 is SGHNT and CDR2 is YYREEE (reference sequence). The trim removed 3 bases at V and 2 bases at J, leaving 9 bases unmatched. The CDR3 is 16 amino acids. The CDR3 DNA follows: TGTGCCAGCAGCTCGGATCGCAGGGGGCCAAACTATGGCTACACCTTC. The encoded protein is CASSSDRRGPNYGYTF.

This clone has only one observation. This chain connects TRBV6-5 to TRBJ2-7; no clear D. V gave up 2 bases and J gave up 0 bases, with 5 bases separating them. The CDR3 runs to 13 residues. Germline V gives CDR1 MNHEY, CDR2 SVGAGI. The CDR3 bases are TGTGCCAGCAGTTACCTGAGCTCCTACGAGCAGTACTTC. It specifies CASSYLSSYEQYF.

This clone was counted a few times. The chain employs TRBV2 and TRBJ1-6; D uncertain. The CDR3 has 11 residues. V was pared by 6 bases and J by 13 bases, with 10 bases between. Germline values: CDR1 SNHLY, CDR2 FYNNEI. CDR3 loop: CASSPYGPLHF. CDR3 sequence (DNA): TGTGCCAGCAGCCCCTACGGTCCCCTCCACTTT.

The genes are TRBV19 and TRBJ1-2; TRBD1 matches at 8 bases. In germline, CDR1 is LNHDA, CDR2 SQIVND (reference sequence). V was clipped by 5 bases and J by 4 bases; unmatched bases: 9. This CDR3 is built from 15 residues. The CDR3 region has the DNA TGTGCCAGTAGTGGCACCGGGACAGGTCCCTATGGCTACACCTTC. Residues: CASSGTGTGPYGYTF.

There are a few counts of this clone. V usage is TRBV15 and J usage is TRBJ1-1; TRBD1 matches at 7 bases. Germline V gene lookup returns CDR1 LNHNV and CDR2 YYDKDF (reference sequence). This CDR3 spans 13 amino acids. The ends lost 1 base at V and 8 bases at J; junction bases unmatched: 4. The CDR3 DNA reads TGTGCCACCAGCAGAGGACCGGACAGGGAAGCTTTCTTT. Translation gives CATSRGPDREAFF. The full variable domain, its missing parts supplied by reference TRBV15 and TRBJ1-1, is DAMVIQNPRYQVTQFGKPVTLSCSQTLNHNVMYWYQQKSSQAPKLLFHYYDKDFNNEADTPDNFQSRRPNTSFCFLDIRSPGLGDTAMYLCATSRGPDREAFFGQGTRLTVV.

V usage is TRBV4-2 and J usage is TRBJ1-1, with TRBD1 identical over 7 bases. The CDR3 totals 15 residues. The germline V gene has CDR1 LGHNA and CDR2 YNFKEQ. V shed 4 bases and J 1 base; nucleotides not matched to a gene: 6. CDR3 amino acids: CASSPKTGTNTEAFF. CDR3 bases: TGTGCCAGCAGCCCCAAGACAGGGACGAACACTGAAGCTTTCTTT.